This TCR beta chain was identified during a study of vaccination and CD4 T cells after COVID-19. On this clonotype itself: The antigen is not known.

Documented treatment: approximately 10-day PBMC culture with coronavirus spike peptide pools or control peptides (ViraFEST assay). PBMC cultures, at roughly 2.2 million cells per well, received approximately 9.1 IU/ml IL-2 and around 11 ug/ml peptide pools. The CDR3 loop spans 14 amino acids. Germline V lookup: CDR1 DFQATT, CDR2 SNEGSKA (reference sequence). With V trimmed by 8 bases and J by 2 bases, 10 bases remained unmatched. The Oncomine TCR Beta short-read assay was what sequenced the DNA obtained from cultured CD4+ T cells. TCRdb re-analysed the PCR reads in MiXCR, keeping a single row per CDR3 protein. The sample has 20,000 or so distinct CDR3 sequences; 48% are singletons.

The sample consisted of CD4+ T cells from blood, cultured in vitro. The chain joins TRBV20-1 to TRBJ2-7, with 9 bases identical to TRBD2. The origin of this receptor is a human donor who had recovered from COVID-19. The chain's CDR3 is CSTEGASGAYEQYF. In DNA, the CDR3 is TGCAGTACTGAAGGGGCTAGCGGGGCCTACGAGCAGTACTTC.